These 2 T cell receptor beta chains were sequenced from one sample in a study of T cell changes during pregnancy in multiple sclerosis. Libraries were prepared by immunoSEQ multiplex PCR; TCRdb keeps only in-frame clonotypes and omits some of them. In the table there are about 85,000 clones, 91% of which are singletons. The source material was peripheral blood, sampled in the first trimester of pregnancy. Receptor source: a female donor with multiple sclerosis, enrolled in a pregnancy study.

For this clone: The sample holds other DNA sequences that translate to the same CDR3. The chain links TRBV6-5 to TRBJ2-2, with 7 nucleotides matching TRBD2. This CDR3 contains 15 residues. Looked up from germline, CDR1 is MNHEY and CDR2 is SVGAGI. With V trimmed by 2 bases and J by 1 base, 1 base remained unmatched. CDR3 protein: CASSYRGVNTGELFF. The CDR3 DNA sequence: TGTGCCAGCAGTTACCGGGGGGTGAACACCGGGGAGCTGTTTTTT.

This chain uses TRBV20-1 with TRBJ2-1; 7 bases agree with TRBD2. The CDR3 runs to 11 residues. CDR1 is DFQATT, CDR2 SNEGSKA, per germline (reference sequence). After removal of 4 bases from V and 9 bases from J, the junction contained 3 bases not matched to a gene. In nucleotides, the CDR3 is TGCAGTGCTAACCGGGAGGTTGAGCAGTTCTTC. Encoded protein: CSANREVEQFF.